Shown below are 7 T cell receptor beta chains from a single sample sequenced in a study of blood T cell repertoires in COVID-19. TCRdb's copy holds only in-frame clones and misses some; the assay was immunoSEQ multiplex PCR. This table holds around 200,000 clones, less than 90% found once. Sequencing was done on a sample of peripheral blood. The source is a young man with acute or convalescent COVID-19.

V usage is TRBV7-9 and J usage is TRBJ1-1; D is unclear. In germline, CDR1 is SEHNR, CDR2 FQNEAQ (reference sequence). Trimming removed 0 bases at V and 8 bases at J, with 7 bases between. The CDR3 length is 12 residues. Here the CDR3 reads CASSLASGEAFF. As DNA, the CDR3 is TGTGCCAGCAGCTTAGCTTCCGGGGAAGCTTTCTTT.

J is TRBJ2-5 and V is TRBV7-3; TRBD2 agrees at 7 bases. This CDR3 has 16 amino acids. Germline-derived CDR1 and CDR2 are SGHTA and FQGTGA. The V gene end was trimmed by 4 bases and the J gene end by 4 bases; junction bases not matched to a gene: 12. CDR3 coding DNA: TGTGCCAGCAGCTCGGAGCCAGCGGGGAGTATAGAGACCCAGTACTTC. It is translated as CASSSEPAGSIETQYF.

V and J are TRBV5-5 and TRBJ2-5, with 10 bases aligning to TRBD2. This CDR3 comprises 15 residues. V shed 1 base, J shed 4 bases, and the junction held 4 bases outside the gene matches. Germline V CDR1 and CDR2: SGHKS, YYEKEE (reference sequence). CDR3: CASSLLTSGPETQYF. The CDR3 DNA is TGTGCCAGCAGCTTGTTGACTAGCGGGCCAGAGACCCAGTACTTC.

V gene TRBV28 combines with J gene TRBJ1-4, with 10 bases matching TRBD1. Per germline, CDR1 MDHEN and CDR2 SYDVKM. The CDR3 spans 11 residues. Unmatched junction bases numbered 4, after V lost 6 bases and J lost 15 bases. This CDR3 reads CASRGDRGLFF. The CDR3 DNA reads TGTGCCAGCAGGGGGGACAGGGGTTTGTTTTTT.

The chain combines TRBV18 with TRBJ1-6, with 7 nucleotides matching TRBD1. The CDR3 has 14 amino acids. Germline CDR1 and CDR2: KGHSH and LQKENI. After removal of 3 bases from V and 9 bases from J, the junction contained 5 bases not matched to a gene. CDR3 coding DNA: TGTGCCAGCTCACCCGACAGGGATAGTTCACCCCTCCACTTT. Its translation is CASSPDRDSSPLHF.

CDR3 residues: CASRKGDYYGYTF. As DNA, the CDR3 is TGTGCCAGCAGGAAAGGGGATTACTATGGCTACACCTTC. The chain has TRBV12-3 or TRBV12-4 and TRBJ1-2; D may be TRBD1 (5 bases). The CDR3 contains 13 residues. V lost 6 bases to trimming and J lost 3 bases, with 11 bases between them.

This chain uses TRBV19 with TRBJ1-1, with 8 positions matching TRBD1. V shed 8 bases and J 5 bases; nucleotides not matched to a gene: 10. Germline CDR1 is LNHDA and CDR2 is SQIVND (reference sequence). The length of the CDR3 is 14 residues. The CDR3 sequence is CASSSRTGRTEAFF. The CDR3 DNA reads TGTGCCAGTTCTTCCCGGACAGGGAGGACTGAAGCTTTCTTT.